These T cell receptor beta chains were read from a single sample in a study of T cells in Graves' hyperthyroidism and ophthalmopathy. TCRdb passed the multiplex PCR reads through MiXCR, listing each CDR3 protein once. The table has about 420,000 distinct CDR3 sequences, approximately 14% seen once. Sequenced sample: blood. These receptors were obtained from a woman aged 18-29 years with Graves' hyperthyroidism. The CDR3 runs from the conserved cysteine through the conserved F or W. Fields, in order: J gene, D gene, V gene, clone size, CDR3 DNA, CDR3 protein. A D gene is named only where the DNA matches it firmly. Clone size is given for some rows only: seen once, a few or many times, or a class if the clone is expanded.

TRBJ2-5,.,TRBV5-1,few,TGCGCCAGCAGCTTGACGAGCCGGGGCCAAGGGGAGACCCAGTACTTC,CASSLTSRGQGETQYF
TRBJ2-2,.,TRBV12-3/TRBV12-4,many,TGTGCCAGCAGTATTTCCGGGCCAAACCCCGGGGAGCTGTTTTTT,CASSISGPNPGELFF
TRBJ1-1,.,TRBV28,many,TGTGCCAGCAGCTCTATGACAGGCGACTCTTCTTTAAGCCCAACAAACGAAGCTTTCTTT,CASSSMTGDSSLSPTNEAFF
TRBJ1-1,.,TRBV7-9,.,TGTGCCAGCAGCTGGGCCCACACTGAAGCTTTCTTT,CASSWAHTEAFF
TRBJ1-1,.,TRBV3-1,many,TGTGCCAGCAGCCTCCAGACAGGCCGGGGGACTGAAGCTTTCTTT,CASSLQTGRGTEAFF
TRBJ2-1,.,TRBV7-8,many,TGTGCCAGCAGCTTTAGGGGGTGCAATGAGCAGTTCTTC,CASSFRGCNEQFF
TRBJ2-7,.,TRBV6-1,few,TGTGCCAGCAGTGAAGTAGAACGGCCATACGAGCAGTACTTC,CASSEVERPYEQYF
TRBJ1-4,.,TRBV12-3/TRBV12-4,many,TGTGCCAGCAGTTTACTGAACGGTTGGGGGACCGAAAAACTGTTTTTT,CASSLLNGWGTEKLFF
TRBJ2-4,TRBD1,TRBV2,.,TGTGCCAGCAGTGCTTACATCCGGGACAGAGGGGCCTCGTACTTC,CASSAYIRDRGASYF
TRBJ1-2,TRBD1,TRBV7-9,.,TGTGCTTCGACAGGGGCCCTAGCTAACTATGGCTACACCTTC,CASTGALANYGYTF
TRBJ1-3,.,TRBV28,many,TGTGCCAGCAGTTTATTCGGCCCGGGGACTGGAAACACCATATATTTT,CASSLFGPGTGNTIYF
TRBJ2-1,TRBD2,TRBV19,few,TGTGCCAGTAGTTACCGCCGCCCTAGCGGTGAGCAGTTCTTC,CASSYRRPSGEQFF
TRBJ2-5,.,TRBV7-2,many,TGTGCCAGCAGCTTAGACAGGCTAGAGACCCAGTACTTC,CASSLDRLETQYF
TRBJ2-1,TRBD2,TRBV20-1,many,TGCAGTGCCCCACCGCCGGGGGGCAATGAGCAGTTCTTC,CSAPPPGGNEQFF
TRBJ1-3,.,TRBV5-1,.,TGCGCCAGCAGCTTGCGGTGGGGGGCGGAGAACACCATATATTTT,CASSLRWGAENTIYF
TRBJ1-1,.,TRBV18,few,TGTGCCAGCTCACCACCGGTTAAGTTTAACACTGAAGCTTTCTTT,CASSPPVKFNTEAFF
TRBJ2-7,TRBD1,TRBV24-1,many,TGTGCCACCAGTGATCCCGGGACAGGGATCGGCGAGCAGTACTTC,CATSDPGTGIGEQYF
TRBJ2-7,.,TRBV28,many,TGTGCCAGCGGATACTACTACGAGCAGTACTTC,CASGYYYEQYF
TRBJ1-1,.,TRBV24-1,once,TGTGCCACCAGTGACTCCGGGACACCCGCCGGAGCTTTCTTT,CATSDSGTPAGAFF
TRBJ2-1,TRBD1,TRBV10-1,few,TGCGCCAGCAGTGAGTCTTTAGGACAGGGTTACAATGAGCAGTTCTTC,CASSESLGQGYNEQFF
TRBJ2-3,TRBD1,TRBV6-1,.,TGTGCCAGCAGCCTGAATATCGGGACAGGGGGCGCAGATACGCAGTATTTT,CASSLNIGTGGADTQYF
TRBJ2-1,.,TRBV5-1,many,TGCGCCAGCAGCTTGGTGGCAGGGAAGCGCTACAATGAGCAGTTCTTC,CASSLVAGKRYNEQFF
TRBJ2-7,.,TRBV6-2/TRBV6-3,.,TGTGCCAGCAGTTACTCGTCAGCCTACGAGCAGTACTTC,CASSYSSAYEQYF
TRBJ2-5,TRBD2,TRBV7-9,.,TGTGCCAGCAGCGACTCGGACGGCGGCGGGGGGGCCGGGGAGACCCAGTACTTC,CASSDSDGGGGAGETQYF
TRBJ2-1,.,TRBV24-1,many,TGTGCCACCAGTGATCCTCGGGACGCTAGAGGGGTAGACAATGAGCAGTTCTTC,CATSDPRDARGVDNEQFF
TRBJ1-3,.,TRBV19,.,TGTGCCAGTAGCATAGGGGCCAGCGGAAACACCATATATTTT,CASSIGASGNTIYF
TRBJ2-7,TRBD2,TRBV7-9,many,TGTGCCAGCGCCCGGAGACTAGCGCGCTCCTACGAGCAGTACTTC,CASARRLARSYEQYF
TRBJ2-3,TRBD2,TRBV4-1,.,TGCGCCAGCAGCCAACCGGGACTAGCAGAGGATACGCAGTATTTT,CASSQPGLAEDTQYF
TRBJ2-1,.,TRBV18,many,TGTGCCAGCTCACCACCGTCAGTCTACAATGAGCAGTTCTTC,CASSPPSVYNEQFF
TRBJ2-7,.,TRBV3-1,few,TGTGCCAGCAGCAAAGACGGGGTACCCTCGGACGAGCAGTACTTC,CASSKDGVPSDEQYF
TRBJ1-5,TRBD1,TRBV27,many,TGTGCCAGCAGGACAGGGAGCAATCAGCCCCAGCATTTT,CASRTGSNQPQHF
TRBJ2-5,.,TRBV11-2,many,TGTGCCAGCAGCCGTGTGTGGCAAGAGACCCAGTACTTC,CASSRVWQETQYF
TRBJ1-1,TRBD1,TRBV19,.,TGTGCCAGTAGTGGACAACAGGGGGCCGGCTCTTTCTTT,CASSGQQGAGSFF
TRBJ2-1,TRBD2,TRBV6-2/TRBV6-3,many,TGTGCCAGCAGTTACCTCCTTGGACTAGCGGGATCCTACAATGAGCAGTTCTTC,CASSYLLGLAGSYNEQFF
TRBJ2-1,TRBD1,TRBV20-1,many,TGCAGTGCTACGGGACAGAGGTTCAATGAGCAGTTCTTC,CSATGQRFNEQFF
TRBJ2-7,.,TRBV6-6,.,TGTGCCAGCAGTTACTCGACGACCTACGAGCAGTACTTC,CASSYSTTYEQYF
TRBJ1-1,.,TRBV27,many,TGTGCCAGCACGGACGTGTATACTGGTGAAGCTTTCTTT,CASTDVYTGEAFF
TRBJ1-5,TRBD1,TRBV28,few,TGTGCCAGCAGCCCTGTCCAGGGGGGCCTCAGGCAGCCCCAGCATTTT,CASSPVQGGLRQPQHF
TRBJ1-1,.,TRBV11-2,many,TGTGCCAGCAGCTTAGGGGCCCAGGGGAACACTGAAGCTTTCTTT,CASSLGAQGNTEAFF
TRBJ2-7,.,TRBV2,many,TGTGCCAGCAGCCCCGTCTACGAGCAGTACTTC,CASSPVYEQYF
TRBJ1-5,.,TRBV6-9,.,TGTGCCAGCAGTTACCTAGCCAACCGATATAGCAATCAGCCCCAGCATTTT,CASSYLANRYSNQPQHF
TRBJ1-4,.,TRBV29-1,.,TGCAGCGCCGGTCAGGGAAAGGAAAAACTGTTTTTT,CSAGQGKEKLFF
TRBJ2-1,TRBD1,TRBV15,few,TGTGCCACCAGAGATCCCGGGACAGGGGACTACAATGAGCAGTTCTTC,CATRDPGTGDYNEQFF
TRBJ2-7,.,TRBV2,few,TGTGCCAGCAGTGCCCCCGACAGTTACGAGCAGTACTTC,CASSAPDSYEQYF
TRBJ1-5,.,TRBV24-1,few,TGTGCCACCAGTGGTGGGGGAATCTACAATCAGCCCCAGCATTTT,CATSGGGIYNQPQHF
TRBJ2-5,.,TRBV10-3,few,TGTGCCAGCACGGGACGAAAGTCGGGGGAGACCCAGTACTTC,CASTGRKSGETQYF
TRBJ2-1,.,TRBV6-2/TRBV6-3,many,TGTGCCAGCAGTACTCTTGGGCAGAGCTACAATGAGCAGTTCTTC,CASSTLGQSYNEQFF
TRBJ1-5,.,TRBV7-2,many,TGTGCCAGCAGACGCGAGAGCAATCAGCCCCAGCATTTT,CASRRESNQPQHF
TRBJ1-5,.,TRBV4-1,many,TGCGCCAGCAGCTTACGGGCGAATAGCAATCAGCCCCAGCATTTT,CASSLRANSNQPQHF
TRBJ1-1,.,TRBV5-1,many,TGCGCCAGCAGCTTCGCAGGGCCGCGCACTGAAGCTTTCTTT,CASSFAGPRTEAFF
TRBJ2-3,.,TRBV24-1,.,TGTGCCACCAGCTCCAGGGGTAGCACAGATACGCAGTATTTT,CATSSRGSTDTQYF
TRBJ2-3,TRBD2,TRBV18,many,TGTGCCAGCTCACGGCTGACTAGCGGAGGGAGGTCCGCAGATACGCAGTATTTT,CASSRLTSGGRSADTQYF
TRBJ2-5,TRBD2,TRBV20-1,many,TGCAGTGCTATGACTAGCGGTCTTGCGACCCAGTACTTC,CSAMTSGLATQYF
TRBJ2-2,.,TRBV7-3,few,TGTGCCAGCAGCTTCGGCGGAGTATGGGGCGGGGAGCTGTTTTTT,CASSFGGVWGGELFF
TRBJ1-3,.,TRBV28,.,TGTGCCAGCAGTTTAGGGCTGAAGGGGCCCGGAAACACCATATATTTT,CASSLGLKGPGNTIYF
TRBJ2-5,.,TRBV29-1,few,TGCAGCGTTGAGGAACCCTACCCGGGCCACCAATTCCAAGAGACCCAGTACTTC,CSVEEPYPGHQFQETQYF
TRBJ2-3,TRBD2,TRBV4-3,.,TGCGCCAGCAGCCATAAAGCGGGGGTTTCGGGAGATACGCAGTATTTT,CASSHKAGVSGDTQYF
TRBJ2-5,TRBD2,TRBV9,.,TGTGCCAGCAGTTACCGGGCGCGGGGGGCCGGGGAGACCCAGTACTTC,CASSYRARGAGETQYF
TRBJ1-2,.,TRBV7-2,few,TGTGCCAGCAGCAGGACAGCCACATATGGCTACACCTTC,CASSRTATYGYTF
TRBJ1-3,.,TRBV7-6,many,TGTGCCAGCAGCTTAGCGCCCAGGGGAGGACCTGGAAACACCATATATTTT,CASSLAPRGGPGNTIYF